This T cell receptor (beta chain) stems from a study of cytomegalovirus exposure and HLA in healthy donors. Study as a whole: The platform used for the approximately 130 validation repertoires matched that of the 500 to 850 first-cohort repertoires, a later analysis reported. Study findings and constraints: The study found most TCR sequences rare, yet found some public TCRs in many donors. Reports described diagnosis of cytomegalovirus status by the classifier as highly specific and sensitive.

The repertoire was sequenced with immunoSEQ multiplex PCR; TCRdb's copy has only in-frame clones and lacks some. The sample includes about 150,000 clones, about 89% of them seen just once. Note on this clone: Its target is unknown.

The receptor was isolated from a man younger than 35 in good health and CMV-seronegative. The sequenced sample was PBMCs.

The CDR3 DNA is TGTGCCAGCAGCTTGGAGGCTCCCCGAGGAAAGGCCAAAAACATTCAGTACTTC. It encodes CASSLEAPRGKAKNIQYF. This chain links TRBV5-6 with TRBJ2-4; D not certain. This CDR3 has 18 residues. V dropped 0 bases and J dropped 1 base, with 17 bases sitting between them. The germline gives CDR1 SGHDT, CDR2 YYEEEE.